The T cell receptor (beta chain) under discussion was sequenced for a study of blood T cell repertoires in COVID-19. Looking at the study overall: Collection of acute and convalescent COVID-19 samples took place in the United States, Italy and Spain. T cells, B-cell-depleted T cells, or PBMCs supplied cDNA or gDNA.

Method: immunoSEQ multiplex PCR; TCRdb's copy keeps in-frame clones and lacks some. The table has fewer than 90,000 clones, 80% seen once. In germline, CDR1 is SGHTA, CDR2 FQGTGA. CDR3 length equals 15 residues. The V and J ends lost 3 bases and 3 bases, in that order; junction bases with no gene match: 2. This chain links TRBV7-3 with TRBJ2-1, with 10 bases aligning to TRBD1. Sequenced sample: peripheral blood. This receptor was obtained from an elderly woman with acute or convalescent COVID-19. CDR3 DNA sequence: TGTGCCAGCAGCTTCCGGACAGGGGGCTACAATGAGCAGTTCTTC. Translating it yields CASSFRTGGYNEQFF.